The next 10 T cell receptor beta chains were all read from a single sample in a study of neurological immune-mediated disorders. The time point: longitudinal time-point 3. A single record per CDR3 protein comes from TCRdb applying MiXCR to the 5' RACE reads. The sample holds about 99,000 distinct CDR3 sequences, about 10% seen once. The sequencing sample was made of PBMCs. The source of these receptors is a female donor with HTLV-1-associated myelopathy (HAM/TSP).

This clonotype was observed at least ten times. The chain carries TRBV10-3 and TRBJ2-3; 10 nucleotides align to TRBD1. This CDR3 spans 15 amino acids. Germline CDR1 is ENHRY and CDR2 is SYGVKD. J gave up 0 bases and V 8 bases, and 5 bases lay outside the gene matches. The CDR3 coding sequence is TGTGCCATCGCTAGGACAGGGGGTAGCACAGATACGCAGTATTTT. Amino acids: CAIARTGGSTDTQYF.

This clonotype was seen a few times. The chain couples TRBV12-3 or TRBV12-4 to TRBJ2-7; weak D call: TRBD1 (6 bases). The CDR3 has 12 residues. V gave up 6 bases and J gave up 1 base, with 7 bases separating them. The CDR3 region is CASRTGSYEQYF. In DNA, the CDR3 is TGTGCCAGCAGGACAGGATCCTACGAGCAGTACTTC.

Ten or more counts support this clonotype. V and J are TRBV7-2 and TRBJ2-1; D is possibly TRBD2 (6 bases). V gave up 3 bases and J gave up 12 bases, with 12 bases separating them. CDR3 length: 12 residues. Looked up from germline, CDR1 is SGHTA and CDR2 is FQGNSA. CDR3 sequence reads: CASSFSRDRQFF. The CDR3 DNA is TGTGCCAGCAGCTTCTCGCGGGACCGGCAGTTCTTC.

Notes on this clonotype: Since a much larger clone is just one base distant, this may be a read error. The conserved phenylalanine or tryptophan normally closing the CDR3 is absent here, so this likely arose from a read error. This chain joins TRBV4-1 and TRBJ1-2, with D possibly matching TRBD1 (5 bases). Per the germline V gene, CDR1 is MGHRA and CDR2 is YSYEKL. Trimming removed 4 bases at V and 4 bases at J, with 19 bases between. The CDR3 consists of 16 residues. The CDR3 DNA sequence: TGCGCCAGCAGCCTAAGCTTAGGCGGGGCCCGCTATGGCTACACCGTC. Encoded protein: CASSLSLGGARYGYTV.

This clonotype was detected many times. The J gene is TRBJ2-3, the V gene TRBV20-1; TRBD2 aligns across 11 bases. Germline V CDR1 and CDR2: DFQATT, SNEGSKA (reference sequence). CDR3 size: 14 residues. The ends lost 5 bases at V and 6 bases at J; junction bases unmatched: 7. CDR3 sequence (DNA): TGCAGTGCTCTCTTGGGACTAGCGGCCGATACGCAGTATTTT. Residues: CSALLGLAADTQYF.

This clonotype came up many times. The chain recombines TRBV9 with TRBJ1-2, with TRBD1 matching over 11 bases. The CDR3 loop spans 15 amino acids. The J segment lost 4 bases and the V segment lost 3 bases, leaving 5 bases of the junction unmatched. The germline V gene encodes CDR1 SGDLS and CDR2 YYNGEE. DNA of the CDR3: TGTGCCAGCAGCGCGTGGACAGGGGGCACCTATGGCTACACCTTC. Translated, it gives CASSAWTGGTYGYTF.

This clonotype was picked up many times. The genes are TRBV7-9 and TRBJ2-3; D is unresolved. CDR1 is SEHNR and CDR2 is FQNEAQ in the germline V gene (reference sequence). CDR3 length equals 13 residues. Between the trimmed V and J ends, which lost 5 bases and 2 bases, there was a span of 8 bases. The DNA for the CDR3 is TGTGCCAGCAGCCGTTACTCCACAGATACGCAGTATTTT. Translated, it gives CASSRYSTDTQYF.

A word on this clonotype: This clone may be a read error of a much larger clone one base away. The chain recombines TRBV19 with TRBJ2-7, with D perhaps matching TRBD2 (6 bases). CDR1 is LNHDA, CDR2 SQIVND, per germline (reference sequence). The CDR3 consists of 17 residues. The CDR3 loop is CDSSTVGERTRRGEQYF. The CDR3 nucleotides are TGTGACAGTAGTACGGTTGGGGAGCGGACACGGCGGGGCGAGCAGTACTTC.

This clonotype was counted many times. CDR3 sequence reads: CASSSGNTGELFF. The CDR3 coding sequence is TGTGCCAGCAGTTCCGGGAACACCGGGGAGCTGTTTTTT. The rearrangement uses TRBV28 and TRBJ2-2; no clear D. The germline V and J ends were trimmed by 4 bases and 1 base, with 4 bases remaining between them. Per germline, CDR1 MDHEN and CDR2 SYDVKM. The CDR3 spans 13 residues.

This clonotype was counted a few times. The CDR3: CSAEVWKNIQYF. In nucleotides, the CDR3 is TGCAGTGCCGAGGTTTGGAAAAACATTCAGTACTTC. This rearrangement joins TRBV20-1 to TRBJ2-4; no clear D. V dropped 6 bases and J dropped 4 bases, with 10 bases sitting between them. Germline lookup yields CDR1 DFQATT and CDR2 SNEGSKA (reference sequence). The CDR3 is made up of 12 amino acids.